The 6 T cell receptor beta chains below all came from one sample that was sequenced in a study of T-cell memory formation after mild COVID-19. TCRdb reprocessed the 5' RACE reads via MiXCR and lists one record per CDR3 protein. The table includes around 340,000 distinct CDR3 sequences, 10% to 15% detected once. Sequenced: PBMCs or a T cell subset sorted from them (not recorded which). The receptor set was obtained from a man between 18 and 29 years old who had mild COVID-19 (a few samples of this study predate the infection). Cell type and time point are not known.

The sample holds a few counts of this clonotype. CDR3 in amino acids: CASLASSYNEQFF. CDR3 coding DNA: TGTGCCAGCCTTGCTAGCTCCTACAATGAGCAGTTCTTC. The chain has TRBV7-2 and TRBJ2-1, with no clear D. The CDR3 contains 13 residues. The germline V gene has CDR1 SGHTA and CDR2 FQGNSA. Trimming left V 8 bases short and J 0 bases short, with 8 bases between.

Ten or more counts support this clonotype. This chain connects TRBV5-5 to TRBJ1-6; TRBD1 matches 7 bases. Germline V gene lookup returns CDR1 SGHKS and CDR2 YYEKEE (reference sequence). The CDR3 extends over 17 amino acids. The J segment lost 7 bases and the V segment lost 2 bases, leaving 12 bases of the junction unmatched. CDR3 nucleotides: TGTGCCAGCAGCTTCGGATTCGACAGGGTGATGAATTCACCCCTCCACTTT. Translating it yields CASSFGFDRVMNSPLHF.

This clonotype was picked up a small number of times. As DNA, the CDR3 is TGCGCCAGCAGCCAAGTGGCCAGCGGGGTTAGACATGAGCAGTTCTTC. This gives the protein CASSQVASGVRHEQFF. This chain joins TRBV4-1 and TRBJ2-1, with 7 bases identical to TRBD2. This CDR3 spans 16 amino acids. Germline V gives CDR1 MGHRA, CDR2 YSYEKL. The J segment lost 8 bases and the V segment lost 1 base, leaving 11 bases of the junction unmatched.

This clonotype was counted between two and nine times. The chain uses TRBV5-5 and TRBJ1-5; 10 nucleotides match TRBD1. Germline CDR1 is SGHKS and CDR2 is YYEKEE (reference sequence). V lost 3 bases and J lost 8; bases outside the gene matches: 11. The CDR3 covers 16 residues. The CDR3: CASSYGTGVQGEPQHF. The DNA of the CDR3 is TGTGCCAGCAGCTATGGGACAGGGGTTCAGGGTGAGCCCCAGCATTTT.

This rearrangement joins TRBV20-1 to TRBJ2-1; tentatively, D is TRBD1 or TRBD2 (5 bases each). The CDR3 is 12 amino acids. CDR1 and CDR2 (germline): DFQATT, SNEGSKA (reference sequence). CDR3 protein: CSGDEGYNEQFF. DNA of the CDR3: TGCAGCGGGGACGAGGGGTACAATGAGCAGTTCTTC.

This chain links TRBV24-1 with TRBJ2-2, with a weak D call TRBD2 (5 bases). CDR3 length equals 15 residues. Trimming cost V 4 bases and J 3 bases, with 11 bases left between them. Germline values: CDR1 KGHDR, CDR2 SFDVKD. The CDR3 bases are TGTGCCACCAGTGAGGTGGGAGCGGACACCGGGGAGCTGTTTTTT. It specifies CATSEVGADTGELFF.